Following are 21 T cell receptor beta chains from one sample sequenced in a study of cytomegalovirus exposure and HLA in healthy donors. PCR employed 60 Vbeta and 13 Jbeta primers. The protocol was immunoSEQ multiplex PCR, while the TCRdb copy is restricted to in-frame clones and leaves out a portion. This sample's table has approximately 120,000 clones. The specimen was PBMCs. These receptors were obtained from a young man in good health and CMV-seronegative.

The rearrangement uses TRBV28 and TRBJ2-7; 9 positions agree with TRBD1. V lost 2 bases to trimming and J lost 0 bases; unmatched junction nucleotides: 8. CDR3 length: 17 amino acids. CDR1 MDHEN and CDR2 SYDVKM come from the germline V gene. The CDR3 nucleotides are TGTGCCAGCAGTTTAAGGGACAGGGTTATGAGCTCCTACGAGCAGTACTTC. It codes for CASSLRDRVMSSYEQYF. The variable domain in full, completed from reference TRBV28 and TRBJ2-7, reads DVKVTQSSRYLVKRTGEKVFLECVQDMDHENMFWYRQDPGLGLRLIYFSYDVKMKEKGDIPEGYSVSREKKERFSLILESASTNQTSMYLCASSLRDRVMSSYEQYFGPGTRLTVT.

The chain employs TRBV25-1 and TRBJ1-4; TRBD1 matches 8 bases. CDR1 and CDR2 from the germline V gene are MGHDK and SYGVNS. The CDR3 totals 17 residues. Trimming removed 3 bases from V and 4 bases from J; junction bases left unmatched: 10. In DNA form, the CDR3 reads TGTGCCAGCAGTGAGGGAAACAGGGGGAGTTATAATGAAAAACTGTTTTTT. Its translation is CASSEGNRGSYNEKLFF.

V is TRBV2 and J is TRBJ1-5; 7 bases map to TRBD1. The CDR3 covers 13 residues. V dropped 7 bases and J dropped 7; count of bases not matched to a gene: 7. CDR1 is SNHLY and CDR2 is FYNNEI in the germline V gene. CDR3 residues: CASTEGAWQPQHF. The CDR3, as DNA: TGTGCCAGCACGGAGGGGGCTTGGCAGCCCCAGCATTTT. Complete variable domain (other parts from reference TRBV2 and TRBJ1-5): EPEVTQTPSHQVTQMGQEVILRCVPISNHLYFYWYRQILGQKVEFLVSFYNNEISEKSEIFDDQFSVERPDGSNFTLKIRSTKLEDSAMYFCASTEGAWQPQHFGDGTRLSIL.

J is TRBJ2-3 and V is TRBV4-1, with TRBD2 matching over 9 bases. V was clipped by 0 bases and J by 3 bases; unmatched bases: 4. CDR1 is MGHRA and CDR2 is YSYEKL in the germline V gene. The CDR3 loop spans 16 amino acids. The CDR3 here is CASSQDDLAGTDTQYF. For the CDR3, the DNA is TGCGCCAGCAGCCAAGATGACCTAGCGGGGACAGATACGCAGTATTTT.

The chain carries TRBV6-4 and TRBJ2-1; D gene unclear. Per the germline V gene, CDR1 is MRHNA and CDR2 is SNTAGT. This CDR3 has 15 residues. The germline V and J ends were trimmed by 3 bases and 1 base, with 10 bases remaining between them. This CDR3 reads CASSETVISYNEQFF. The CDR3 nucleotides read TGTGCCAGCAGTGAAACTGTGATTTCCTACAATGAGCAGTTCTTC.

The chain employs TRBV18 and TRBJ1-1; D gene unclear. There are 15 residues in the CDR3. V shed 4 bases and J shed 4 bases, with 16 bases lying between them. CDR1 is KGHSH, CDR2 LQKENI, per germline. CDR3 in DNA: TGTGCCAGCTCACAGTCAGTCCAGGCCCGCACTGAAGCTTTCTTT. This gives the protein CASSQSVQARTEAFF.

The chain combines TRBV18 with TRBJ2-2, with D possibly matching TRBD1 (6 bases). Germline-derived CDR1 and CDR2 are KGHSH and LQKENI. This CDR3 comprises 17 residues. V shed 0 bases and J shed 1 base, with 12 bases lying between them. The CDR3 protein is CASSPPGRGQNTGELFF. DNA of the CDR3: TGTGCCAGCTCACCACCGGGCAGGGGCCAGAACACCGGGGAGCTGTTTTTT.

This chain joins TRBV19 and TRBJ2-1, with 7 nucleotides matching TRBD1. Germline loops: CDR1 LNHDA, CDR2 SQIVND (reference sequence). Trimming at V came to 5 bases and at J to 7 bases, leaving 11 bases not matched to a gene. CDR3 length: 15 amino acids. The CDR3 reads CASSPRTGWGNEQFF. CDR3 DNA sequence: TGTGCCAGTAGTCCACGGACAGGTTGGGGAAATGAGCAGTTCTTC. The variable domain in full, completed from reference TRBV19 and TRBJ2-1, reads DGGITQSPKYLFRKEGQNVTLSCEQNLNHDAMYWYRQDPGQGLRLIYYSQIVNDFQKGDIAEGYSVSREKKESFPLTVTSAQKNPTAFYLCASSPRTGWGNEQFFGPGTRLTVL.

The chain is built from TRBV6-5 and TRBJ1-1; a possible D gene is TRBD1 (6 bases). Germline V lookup: CDR1 MNHEY, CDR2 SVGAGI. The CDR3 contains 16 residues. V lost 3 bases and J 5 bases, leaving 19 bases between the germline ends. The CDR3: CASSYTSLGAGTEAFF. CDR3 nucleotides: TGTGCCAGCAGTTATACGTCTTTGGGGGCTGGAACTGAAGCTTTCTTT.

The genes are TRBV4-2 and TRBJ1-2; D unresolved. Germline values: CDR1 LGHNA, CDR2 YNFKEQ. The CDR3 contains 18 residues. The V end lost 1 base, the J end lost 4 bases, and 22 bases lay between the germline ends. The CDR3 spells CASSQVEQSMPLTYGYTF. CDR3 bases: TGTGCCAGCAGCCAAGTTGAACAGTCGATGCCTCTCACCTATGGCTACACCTTC.

The chain carries TRBV5-1 and TRBJ1-2; D is perhaps TRBD1 (6 bases). The CDR3 loop spans 15 amino acids. Trimming pared 3 bases from V and 5 bases from J, leaving 17 bases between. Germline V gene sequence: CDR1 SGHRS, CDR2 YFSETQ. The CDR3 here is CASSSWDILGYGYTF. The CDR3, as DNA: TGCGCCAGCAGCTCCTGGGACATTCTAGGGTATGGCTACACCTTC. The variable domain in full, with the rest retrieved from reference TRBV5-1 and TRBJ1-2, is KAGVTQTPRYLIKTRGQQVTLSCSPISGHRSVSWYQQTPGQGLQFLFEYFSETQRNKGNFPGRFSGRQFSNSRSEMNVSTLELGDSALYLCASSSWDILGYGYTFGSGTRLTVV.

The CDR3 loop is CASSFGVRQGHYEQYF. The DNA of the CDR3 is TGCGCCAGCAGCTTTGGAGTGAGACAGGGCCACTACGAGCAGTACTTC. The genes are TRBV5-1 and TRBJ2-7; 7 nucleotides line up with TRBD1. CDR3 length: 16 amino acids. Germline assignment: CDR1 SGHRS and CDR2 YFSETQ. V was clipped by 2 bases and J by 3 bases; unmatched bases: 11.

The chain uses TRBV5-4 and TRBJ2-3; 10 bases map to TRBD2. The CDR3 has 14 residues. V shed 4 bases and J 6 bases; nucleotides not matched to a gene: 5. Germline CDR1 is SGHNT and CDR2 is YYREEE (reference sequence). CDR3 bases: TGTGCCAGCAGCGTTCTAGCGGGAGTTGATACGCAGTATTTT. Encoded protein: CASSVLAGVDTQYF.

The rearrangement uses TRBV7-8 and TRBJ2-2, with D maybe TRBD1 (6 bases). The CDR3 sequence is 14 residues long. Germline V gene sequence: CDR1 SGHVS, CDR2 FQNEAQ. Trimming took off 6 bases at V and 7 bases at J, with 15 bases between the two ends. The CDR3 nucleotides read TGTGCCAGCAGTGACAGGATAGGGGTCGGGGAGCTGTTTTTT. Amino acids: CASSDRIGVGELFF.

CDR3 region: CASSQDEGTGGYEQYF. CDR3 nucleotide sequence: TGCGCCAGCAGCCAAGATGAGGGGACAGGGGGCTACGAGCAGTACTTC. V is TRBV4-1 and J is TRBJ2-5, with 11 bases aligning to TRBD1. The J call may be wrong; the DNA end is better matched by TRBJ2-7. Germline CDR1 MGHRA, CDR2 YSYEKL. The CDR3 extends over 16 amino acids.

V and J are TRBV7-3 and TRBJ1-5; no reliable D call. The V gene lost 6 bases and the J gene lost 2 bases, with 8 bases spanning the gap. Germline lookup yields CDR1 SGHTA and CDR2 FQGTGA. This CDR3 region has 13 residues. DNA of the CDR3: TGTGCCAGCAGGCCACAAGGCAATCAGCCCCAGCATTTT. Its protein is CASRPQGNQPQHF.

The chain recombines TRBV20-1 with TRBJ2-1, with TRBD2 as a possible D gene (6 bases). Germline CDR1 DFQATT, CDR2 SNEGSKA (reference sequence). The CDR3 length is 11 residues. Trimming took off 0 bases at V and 10 bases at J, with 7 bases between the two ends. CDR3 residues: CSARDGGEQFF. The CDR3 nucleotides are TGCAGTGCTAGAGATGGGGGGGAGCAGTTCTTC.

This rearrangement joins TRBV6-1 to TRBJ2-3, with D unresolved. V shed 6 bases and J shed 3 bases, with 16 bases lying between them. The CDR3 contains 15 residues. CDR1 is MNHNS, CDR2 SASEGT, per germline. CDR3 DNA: TGTGCCAGCAGAGGCGCGCTAGTTTTGACAGATACGCAGTATTTT. This translates into CASRGALVLTDTQYF.

CDR3 residues: CSVEVRQGSYEQYF. The CDR3 coding sequence is TGCAGCGTTGAAGTACGGCAGGGTTCCTACGAGCAGTACTTC. This chain uses TRBV29-1 with TRBJ2-7, with D perhaps TRBD1 (5 bases). Germline values: CDR1 SQVTM, CDR2 ANQGSEA. V was cut by 1 base and J by 1 base, with 11 bases left in between. The CDR3 spans 14 residues.

V and J are TRBV5-4 and TRBJ2-5; 7 nucleotides align to TRBD1. With V trimmed by 3 bases and J by 5 bases, 4 bases remained unmatched. The CDR3 covers 13 residues. The germline V gene has CDR1 SGHNT and CDR2 YYREEE (reference sequence). The CDR3 loop is CASSWTGQETQYF. The CDR3 region has the DNA TGTGCCAGCAGCTGGACAGGCCAGGAGACCCAGTACTTC.

The chain links TRBV4-1 to TRBJ2-1, with D maybe TRBD2 (6 bases). V was cut by 1 base and J by 2 bases, with 12 bases left in between. CDR1 is MGHRA, CDR2 YSYEKL, per germline. The CDR3 runs to 16 residues. The CDR3 is CASSQGGGIPYNEQFF. CDR3 in DNA: TGCGCCAGCAGCCAAGGGGGCGGGATACCCTACAATGAGCAGTTCTTC.